The sequence of this T cell receptor (beta chain) was determined in a study of shared clonotypes between healthy human individuals. Method: immunoSEQ multiplex PCR; TCRdb's copy keeps in-frame clones and lacks some. The data show some 1,900,000 clones, about 95% seen once. Germline loops: CDR1 MNHEY, CDR2 SVGAGI. The CDR3 spans 16 residues. Deletions cut 0 bases from V and 0 bases from J, with 11 bases between. CD45RO-negative CD8 cells positively selected for CCR7 made up the naive population, which excluded terminally differentiated effector memory CD45RA+ cells. This chain connects TRBV6-5 to TRBJ1-1; D uncertain. This clonotype was sampled from a man aged 18 to 35 in good health. The sequenced sample was naive CD8+ T cells sorted from blood. The DNA for the CDR3 is TGTGCCAGCAGTTACTCGTGGCAAGGACTGAACACTGAAGCTTTCTTT. Translation gives CASSYSWQGLNTEAFF.